The rows below give T cell receptor beta chains drawn from one sample of a study of blood T cell repertoires in COVID-19. Repertoires were generated with immunoSEQ multiplex PCR, while TCRdb's copy carries only in-frame clones and drops some. The sample lists roughly 250,000 clones; 80% to 85% were seen once. Sequences were obtained from peripheral blood. Every receptor here comes from a man between 45 and 60 years old with active or convalescent COVID-19. CDR3s include the opening cysteine and the closing phenylalanine or tryptophan. The order of the fields is J gene, clone size, V gene, D gene, CDR3 DNA, CDR3 protein. A D gene is named only where the DNA matches it firmly. A clone size is listed for some rows: how often the clone was seen (once, few, many), or a class if it is expanded.

>TRBJ2-7|.|TRBV10-3|TRBD1
TGTGCCATCAGTGAAGACAGGGAATACGAGCAGTACTTC
CAISEDREYEQYF
>TRBJ2-7|.|TRBV9|.
TGTGCCAGCAGCAGTGACACCACCTCCTACGAGCAGTACTTC
CASSSDTTSYEQYF
>TRBJ2-1|.|TRBV7-7|.
TGTGCCAGCAGCCCAAGGGGGGGCCAGTCCTACAATGAGCAGTTCTTC
CASSPRGGQSYNEQFF
>TRBJ2-2|.|TRBV25-1|TRBD1
TGTGCCAGCAGGGAACAGGGGGGAGACACCGGGGAGCTGTTTTTT
CASREQGGDTGELFF
>TRBJ2-3|.|TRBV11-2|TRBD2
TGTGCCAGCAGCTTAGCGGGGGGGCCGGGAGATACGCAGTATTTT
CASSLAGGPGDTQYF
>TRBJ2-1|.|TRBV5-4|TRBD2
TGTGCCAGCAGCCTCACCCCACTAGCGGGGAATGAGCAGTTCTTC
CASSLTPLAGNEQFF
>TRBJ1-2|.|TRBV29-1|.
TGCAGCGTTGAAGAGGGCAGGGGCGGCTACACCTTC
CSVEEGRGGYTF
>TRBJ2-1|.|TRBV19|.
TGTGCCAGTAGTATAGGGCAGTTTGTCGATGAGCAGTTCTTC
CASSIGQFVDEQFF
>TRBJ1-4|.|TRBV7-9|TRBD1
TGTGCCAGCAGCTCCTCCGGGACAGGGCTGACTAATGAAAAACTGTTTTTT
CASSSSGTGLTNEKLFF
>TRBJ1-2|.|TRBV4-1|TRBD1
TGCGCCAGCAGCCAAGGGACAGGGAATAACTATGGCTACACCTTC
CASSQGTGNNYGYTF
>TRBJ1-6|.|TRBV7-8|.
TGTGCCAGCAGACCCTCGGTCCATAATTCACCCCTCCACTTT
CASRPSVHNSPLHF
>TRBJ2-1|.|TRBV7-7|TRBD2
TGTGCCAGCAGCTTAGGGGAGGGTCCCAGGGCATATGAGCAGTTCTTC
CASSLGEGPRAYEQFF
>TRBJ2-1|.|TRBV27|TRBD2
TGTGCCAGCAGTTTAGAACGGGGGGGCCACAATGAGCAGTTCTTC
CASSLERGGHNEQFF
>TRBJ2-5|.|TRBV6-5|.
TGTGCCAGCAGCCGACAGCCAGTCTTACAAGAGACCCAGTACTTC
CASSRQPVLQETQYF
>TRBJ2-1|.|TRBV30|TRBD2
TGTGCCTGGGAAGGATATGGAACGGGGGGTTACCCAGGCGAGCAGTTCTTC
CAWEGYGTGGYPGEQFF
>TRBJ2-1|.|TRBV7-6|.
TGTGCCAGCAGCCAGGACTTCTACAATGAGCAGTTCTTC
CASSQDFYNEQFF
>TRBJ2-7|few|TRBV6-2/TRBV6-3|.
TGTGCCAGCAGCTATTCGGGGGAACCCGGCGAGCAGTACTTC
CASSYSGEPGEQYF
>TRBJ2-2|.|TRBV19|.
TGTGCCAGTAGTAGGGGGACTCCCGCCAGGGAGCTGTTTTTT
CASSRGTPARELFF
>TRBJ2-7|.|TRBV7-2|TRBD2
TGTGCCAGCAGCTTACCCGGGACTAGCGCCTCCTACGAGCAGTACTTC
CASSLPGTSASYEQYF
>TRBJ1-2|.|TRBV20-1|TRBD1
TGCAGTGCTAGTGCCCAGGGGGGCTATGGCTACACCTTC
CSASAQGGYGYTF
>TRBJ1-3|.|TRBV18|.
TGTGCCAGCTCACCAGAATCCAGCTCTGGAAACACCATATATTTT
CASSPESSSGNTIYF
>TRBJ2-2|.|TRBV5-1|TRBD1
TGCGCCAGCAGCTTGGATAGGACAGGGATCGGGGAGCTGTTTTTT
CASSLDRTGIGELFF
>TRBJ1-2|.|TRBV3-1/TRBV3-2|.
TGTGCCAGCAGCCAAGTGGGGAGTTTGGGTGGCTACACCTTC
CASSQVGSLGGYTF
>TRBJ1-6|.|TRBV13|TRBD1
TGTGCCAGCAGCTTAGCCGGGACAGGGTTTTCACCCCTCCACTTT
CASSLAGTGFSPLHF
>TRBJ2-3|.|TRBV24-1|TRBD2
TGTGCCACCAGTGATGCGACTAGCGGGGGCACAGATACGCAGTATTTT
CATSDATSGGTDTQYF
>TRBJ1-5|.|TRBV29-1|TRBD1
TGCAGCGTTGACCCCGGGACAGATAGCAATCAGCCCCAGCATTTT
CSVDPGTDSNQPQHF
>TRBJ2-3|.|TRBV6-1|.
TGTGCCAGCAGTGAACGCCCGAGAACGCAGTATTTT
CASSERPRTQYF
>TRBJ1-1|.|TRBV29-1|.
TGCAGCGTCGTCGGACAGAACCAAGCTTTCTTT
CSVVGQNQAFF
>TRBJ1-2|.|TRBV28|TRBD1
TGTGCCAGCAAGGGGGCTCCGACTAACTATGGCTACACCTTC
CASKGAPTNYGYTF
>TRBJ2-7|.|TRBV18|TRBD1
TGTGCCAGCTCAGTCTACGGGACAGGGACCGAGCAGTACTTC
CASSVYGTGTEQYF
>TRBJ2-7|.|TRBV7-8|TRBD2
TGTGCCAGCAGCTTAGGCGGACTAGCGGGCTCCTACGAGCAGTACTTC
CASSLGGLAGSYEQYF
>TRBJ2-7|.|TRBV21-1|.
TGTGCCAGCAGCTCAACACAGGACATCTACGAGCAGTACTTC
CASSSTQDIYEQYF
>TRBJ2-3|many|TRBV9|.
TGTGCCAGCAGCCCCAACACAGATACGCAGTATTTT
CASSPNTDTQYF
>TRBJ2-1|once|TRBV5-1|TRBD1
TGCGCCAGCAGCCTAGGACAGGGGAAGTACAATGAGCAGTTCTTC
CASSLGQGKYNEQFF
>TRBJ1-5|.|TRBV7-2|TRBD1
TGTGCCAGCAGCTGGGGACAGGGGGCGCTTAGCAATCAGCCCCAGCATTTT
CASSWGQGALSNQPQHF
>TRBJ2-4|.|TRBV9|.
TGTGCCAGCAGCATCGCAGGGATTTCCAAAAACATTCAGTACTTC
CASSIAGISKNIQYF
>TRBJ2-7|.|TRBV5-4|TRBD1
TGTGCCAGCAGCGGAGGATCACAGGGGACCCCCACGGAGCAGTACTTC
CASSGGSQGTPTEQYF
>TRBJ2-3|.|TRBV7-9|.
TGTGCCAGCCGGTCAGATACGCAGTATTTT
CASRSDTQYF
>TRBJ1-2|.|TRBV19|TRBD1
TGTGCCAGTAGTATATATGGGACAGGGAGAGGCTACACCTTC
CASSIYGTGRGYTF
>TRBJ1-5|.|TRBV27|.
TGTGCCAGCAGTTTTCGTGCGGGGAATAGCAATCAGCCCCAGCATTTT
CASSFRAGNSNQPQHF
>TRBJ1-4|.|TRBV29-1|.
TGCAGCGTTGAAGACAGGGGTAATGAAAAACTGTTTTTT
CSVEDRGNEKLFF
>TRBJ2-3|once|TRBV7-2|.
TGTGCCAGCAGCTTAGCGCGGGGCATGGGCACAGATACGCAGTATTTT
CASSLARGMGTDTQYF
>TRBJ1-2|.|TRBV7-2|TRBD1
TGTGCCAGCAGCTTAGACAGGGGGGATGGCTACACCTTC
CASSLDRGDGYTF
>TRBJ2-3|.|TRBV12-5|TRBD1
TGTGCTAGTGGTTTGCTAACAGGGGCCGTGGCAGATACGCAGTATTTT
CASGLLTGAVADTQYF
>TRBJ2-2|few|TRBV6-4|TRBD1
TGTGCCAGCGGGCGTGGGGCTGGACAGGGGTCCACCGGGGAGCTGTTTTTT
CASGRGAGQGSTGELFF
>TRBJ1-2|.|TRBV2|.
TGTGCCAGCAGTGATTATCAGTCACCCTATGGCTACACCTTC
CASSDYQSPYGYTF
>TRBJ2-3|once|TRBV7-9|TRBD2
TGTGCCAGCAGCTTACAGCGGGGTGTTCTAGATACGCAGTATTTT
CASSLQRGVLDTQYF
>TRBJ2-1|once|TRBV6-2/TRBV6-3|.
TGTGCCAGCAGTTACCGTGAGGGAGCTGAGCAGTTCTTC
CASSYREGAEQFF